This TCR beta chain stems from a study of control samples from healthy donors and cancer patients. TCRdb's table, derived via immunoSEQ multiplex PCR, lists solely in-frame clones and lacks some. The repertoire includes fewer than 200,000 clones, 85% to 95% of them detected once, and roughly 1.5% sits in the top ten. The germline V gene has CDR1 SEHNR and CDR2 FQNEAQ (reference sequence). CDR3 length: 15 residues. V dropped 5 bases and J dropped 0; count of bases not matched to a gene: 6. Input material: blood. The chain joins TRBV7-9 to TRBJ2-7; 8 bases align to TRBD1. The TCR sequence derives from a man under 40 in good health. The chain's CDR3 is CASSLGTGNSYEQYF. In DNA, the CDR3 is TGTGCCAGCAGCCTCGGGACAGGCAACTCCTACGAGCAGTACTTC.